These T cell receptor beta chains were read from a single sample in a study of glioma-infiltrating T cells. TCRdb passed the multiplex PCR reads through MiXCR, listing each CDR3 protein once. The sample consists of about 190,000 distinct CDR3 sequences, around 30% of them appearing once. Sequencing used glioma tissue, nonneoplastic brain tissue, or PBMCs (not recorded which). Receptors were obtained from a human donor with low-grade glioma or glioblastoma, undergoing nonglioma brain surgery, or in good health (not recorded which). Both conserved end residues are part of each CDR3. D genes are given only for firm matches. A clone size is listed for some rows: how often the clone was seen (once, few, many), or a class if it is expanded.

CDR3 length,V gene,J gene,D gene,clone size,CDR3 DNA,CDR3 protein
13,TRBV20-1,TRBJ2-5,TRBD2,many,TGCAGTGCCCAGCGGGAGGGCCAAGAGACCCAGTACTTC,CSAQREGQETQYF
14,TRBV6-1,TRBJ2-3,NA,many,TGTGCCAGCAGAAGCGGGTTTAGCACAGATACGCAGTATTTT,CASRSGFSTDTQYF
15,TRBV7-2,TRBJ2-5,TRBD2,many,TGTGCCAGCAGCTTAATGAGCGGGACCCAAGAGACCCAGTACTTC,CASSLMSGTQETQYF
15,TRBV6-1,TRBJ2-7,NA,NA,TGTGCCAGCAGTTCTTTCGTTCAGTCTCAGTACGAGCAGTACTTC,CASSSFVQSQYEQYF
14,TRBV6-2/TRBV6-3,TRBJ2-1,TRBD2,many,TGTGCCAGCAGCCAGAGCGGGGAGTACAATGAGCAGTTCTTC,CASSQSGEYNEQFF
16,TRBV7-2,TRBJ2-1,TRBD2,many,TGTGCCAGCAGCACCCGGACTAGCGGGAGCAACAATGAGCAGTTCTTC,CASSTRTSGSNNEQFF
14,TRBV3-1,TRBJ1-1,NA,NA,TGTGCCAGCGGGACGAGATTGGGGGGGAATGAAGCTTTCTTT,CASGTRLGGNEAFF
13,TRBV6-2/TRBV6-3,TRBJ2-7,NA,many,TGTGCCAGCAGTTCCTACTCCTCCTACGAGCAGTACTTC,CASSSYSSYEQYF
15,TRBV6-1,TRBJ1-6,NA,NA,TGTGGCAGTAGTGAAGTTGGGCGGGGGAATTCACCCCTCCACTTT,CGSSEVGRGNSPLHF
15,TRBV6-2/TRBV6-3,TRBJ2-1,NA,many,TGTGCCAGCAGCCCTGTGACTAGGCCCTACAATGAGCAGTTCTTC,CASSPVTRPYNEQFF
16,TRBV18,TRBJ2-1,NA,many,TGTGCCAGCTCACCATGGGAACAGAGCTCCTACAATGAGCAGTTCTTC,CASSPWEQSSYNEQFF
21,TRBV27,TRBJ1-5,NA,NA,NA,CASSSARGPLGYTFGSVAQHF
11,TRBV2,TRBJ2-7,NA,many,TGTGCCACGATACAGGGCCACGAGCAGTACTTC,CATIQGHEQYF
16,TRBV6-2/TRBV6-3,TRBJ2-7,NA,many,TGTGCCAGCAACTCTCCTCCCGGGAGAAGCTCCTACGAGCAGTACTTC,CASNSPPGRSSYEQYF
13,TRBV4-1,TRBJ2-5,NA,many,TGCGCCAGCAGGCCTCAGGGACGGGAGACCCAGTACTTC,CASRPQGRETQYF
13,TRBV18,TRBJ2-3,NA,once,TGTGCCAGCTCCCAGGCTAGCACAGATACGCAGTATTTT,CASSQASTDTQYF
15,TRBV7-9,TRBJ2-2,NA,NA,TGTGCCAGCAGCTTAGCCACACCATCGCTCGGGGAGCTGTTTTTT,CASSLATPSLGELFF
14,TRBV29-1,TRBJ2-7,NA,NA,TGCAGAGTTGAGTCGGCAGTTAATGCCTACGAGCAGTACTTC,CRVESAVNAYEQYF
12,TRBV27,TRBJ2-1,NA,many,TGTGCCAGCAGTTCCGAAGGCCATGAGCAGTTCTTC,CASSSEGHEQFF
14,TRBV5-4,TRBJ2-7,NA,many,TGTGCCAGCAGTTTGGACCAGGGGTCCTACGAGCAGTACTTC,CASSLDQGSYEQYF
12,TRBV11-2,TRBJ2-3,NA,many,TGTGCCACTAGACAGGTCACAGATACGCAGTATTTT,CATRQVTDTQYF
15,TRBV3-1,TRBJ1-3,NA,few,TGTGCCAGCAGCCAAGGGCCCTACTCTGGAAACACCATATATTTT,CASSQGPYSGNTIYF
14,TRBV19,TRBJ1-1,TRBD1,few,TGTGCCAGTACCGTGGACAGGGGGAACACTGAAGCTTTCTTT,CASTVDRGNTEAFF
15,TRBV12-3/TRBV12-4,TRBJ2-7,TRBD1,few,TGTGCCAGCAGTTTACCCCGGACAGGTCCCTACGAGCAGTACTTC,CASSLPRTGPYEQYF
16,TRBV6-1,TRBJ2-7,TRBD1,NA,TGTGCCAGCAGTCCACCCCCGGGACAGGGAATTGGCGAGCAGTACTTC,CASSPPPGQGIGEQYF
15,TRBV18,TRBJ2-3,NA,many,TGTGCCAGCTCACCTGAACAGATTTTCACAGATACGCAGTATTTT,CASSPEQIFTDTQYF
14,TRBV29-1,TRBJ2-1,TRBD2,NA,TGCAGCGTTCCCATTAGCGGGAGGGCGGGTGATCAGTTCTTC,CSVPISGRAGDQFF
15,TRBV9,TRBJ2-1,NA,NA,TGTGCCAGCAGCGTAGCAGGGAACTCCTACAATGAGCAGTTCTTC,CASSVAGNSYNEQFF
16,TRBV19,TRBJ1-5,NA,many,TGTGCCAGTAGTATTTTACAGGGTTTCAGCAATCAGCCCCAGCATTTT,CASSILQGFSNQPQHF
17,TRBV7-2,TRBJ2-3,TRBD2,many,TGTGCCAGCAGCTCTAGCGGGAGATGGCGAGGCACAGATACGCAGTATTTT,CASSSSGRWRGTDTQYF
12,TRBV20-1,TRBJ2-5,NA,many,TGCAGTGCGGGCGAGATTAGGGAGACCCAGTACTTC,CSAGEIRETQYF
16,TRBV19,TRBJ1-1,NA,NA,TGTGCCAGTAGTCCTTACTCGGGACGCGTGAACACTGAAGCTTTCTTT,CASSPYSGRVNTEAFF
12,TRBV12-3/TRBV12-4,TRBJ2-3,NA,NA,TGTGCCAGCAGTTTAGGGCAGGGCGGGCAGTATTTT,CASSLGQGGQYF
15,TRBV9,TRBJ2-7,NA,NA,TGTGCCAGCAGCGTGGACAGCTCCTACTCCTACGAGCAGTACTTC,CASSVDSSYSYEQYF
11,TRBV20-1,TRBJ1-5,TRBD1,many,TGCAGTGCATCAGGGGGTGGCCCCCAGCATTTT,CSASGGGPQHF
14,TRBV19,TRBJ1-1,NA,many,TGTGCCAGTAGTACCCCCGGGATGAACACTGAAGCTTTCTTT,CASSTPGMNTEAFF
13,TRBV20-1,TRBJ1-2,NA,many,TGCAGTTCGTATGGGACCTCGAGGGGTGACTACACCTTC,CSSYGTSRGDYTF
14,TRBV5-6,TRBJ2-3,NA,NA,TGTGCCAGCAGCTTGGGGGGGAGAGGAGATAAGCAGTATTTT,CASSLGGRGDKQYF
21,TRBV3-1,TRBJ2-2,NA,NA,TGTGCCAGCAGCCAACGTGCCCGGAGACAGGAAGTAGGACTTGACACCGGGGAGCTGTTTTTT,CASSQRARRQEVGLDTGELFF
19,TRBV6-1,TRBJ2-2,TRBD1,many,TGTGCCAGCAGTCTACAACCGGGACAGGGGGCGCGAATAACCGGGGAGCTGTTTTTT,CASSLQPGQGARITGELFF
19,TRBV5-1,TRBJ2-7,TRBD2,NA,TGCGCCAGCAGCGCGGGGCCGAGCGGGAGGTATTTAGGGGCCTACGAGCAGTACTTC,CASSAGPSGRYLGAYEQYF
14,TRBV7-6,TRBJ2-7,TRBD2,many,TGTGCCAGCAGCCCCGGGAGGGGAGTAAACGAGCAGTACTTC,CASSPGRGVNEQYF
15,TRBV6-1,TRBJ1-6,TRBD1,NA,TGTGCCAGCAGCCCCTTGACAGGGCCCGTTTCACCCCTCCACTTT,CASSPLTGPVSPLHF
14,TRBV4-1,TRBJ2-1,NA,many,TGCGCCAGCAGCCACAAGATCTCCCAGGATGAGCAGTTCTTC,CASSHKISQDEQFF
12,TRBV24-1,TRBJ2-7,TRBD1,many,TGTGCCACCAGTGACAGGGGGCAAGAGCAGTACTTC,CATSDRGQEQYF